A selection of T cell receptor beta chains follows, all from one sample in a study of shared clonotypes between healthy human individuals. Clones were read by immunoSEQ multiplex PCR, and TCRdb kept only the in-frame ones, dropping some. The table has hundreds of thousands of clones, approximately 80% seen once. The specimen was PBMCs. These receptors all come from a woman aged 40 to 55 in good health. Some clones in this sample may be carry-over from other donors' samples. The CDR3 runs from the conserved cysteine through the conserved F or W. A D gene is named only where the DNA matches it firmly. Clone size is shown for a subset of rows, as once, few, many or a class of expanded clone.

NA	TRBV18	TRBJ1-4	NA	TGTGCCAGCTCACAGATTCAGGGTGACAATGAAAAACTGTTTTTT	CASSQIQGDNEKLFF
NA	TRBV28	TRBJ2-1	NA	TGTGCCAGCAGTTTATTGGGGCGCCCATACAATGAGCAGTTCTTC	CASSLLGRPYNEQFF
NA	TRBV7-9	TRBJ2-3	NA	TGTGCCAGCAGCCTTATAGGAGATACGCAGTATTTT	CASSLIGDTQYF
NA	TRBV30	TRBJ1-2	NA	TGTGCCTGGAGTCCCGGTGGTGGCTACACCTTC	CAWSPGGGYTF
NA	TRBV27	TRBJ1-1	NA	TGTGCCAGCAGTATCAATAGGAACACTGAAGCTTTCTTT	CASSINRNTEAFF
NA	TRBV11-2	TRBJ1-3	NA	TGTGCCAGCAGCTTTCCAGGGACTGGAAACACCATATATTTT	CASSFPGTGNTIYF
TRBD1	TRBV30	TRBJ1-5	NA	TGTGCCTGGAGTGGGACAGGCAAGGGCAATCAGCCCCAGCATTTT	CAWSGTGKGNQPQHF
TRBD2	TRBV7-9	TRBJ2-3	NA	TGTGCCAGTTACCTCGGAGCGGGAGATGTGGATACGCAGTATTTT	CASYLGAGDVDTQYF
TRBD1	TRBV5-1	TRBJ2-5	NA	TGCGCCAGCAGCTTGGTCGGGACAGATAAAGAGACCCAGTACTTC	CASSLVGTDKETQYF
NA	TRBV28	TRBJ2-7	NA	TGTGCCAGCAGCTTCACCGGGACTGATGGCTACGAGCAGTACTTC	CASSFTGTDGYEQYF
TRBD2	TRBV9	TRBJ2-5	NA	TGTGCCAGCAGCACCCGGGGAGCGGGGGGGCAAGAGACCCAGTACTTC	CASSTRGAGGQETQYF
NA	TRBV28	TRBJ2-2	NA	TGTGCCAGCAGTCCCTGGGGTAGGGGGGACGGGGAGCTGTTTTTT	CASSPWGRGDGELFF
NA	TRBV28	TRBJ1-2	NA	TGTGCCAGCAGTCCACTAGGCCCCCAGGGCTACACCTTC	CASSPLGPQGYTF
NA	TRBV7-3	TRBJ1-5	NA	TGTGCCAGCAGCTTAACGGTCGGTCAGCCCCAGCATTTT	CASSLTVGQPQHF
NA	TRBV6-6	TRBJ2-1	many	TGTGCCAGCAGGACCGGGACTCAACCTTACAATGAGCAGTTCTTC	CASRTGTQPYNEQFF
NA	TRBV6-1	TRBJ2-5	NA	TGTGCCAGCAGTGCTAACAGGGTCGCGACCCAGTACTTC	CASSANRVATQYF
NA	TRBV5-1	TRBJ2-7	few	TGCGCCAGCGCACAGGGCCACGAGCAGTACTTC	CASAQGHEQYF
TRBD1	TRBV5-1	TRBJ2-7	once	TGCGCCAGCAGCCGGGACAGGGTAAGCGAGCAGTACTTC	CASSRDRVSEQYF
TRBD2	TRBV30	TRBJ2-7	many	TGTGCCTGGAGTAAGCCGGGACTAGCGGGAGGGTCCTCCTACGAGCAGTACTTC	CAWSKPGLAGGSSYEQYF
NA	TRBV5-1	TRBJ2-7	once	TGCGCCAGCAGCCGAACCGGGACAGGGTTCCGGACTAGCGCCTTCGTGCAGTACTTC	CASSRTGTGFRTSAFVQYF
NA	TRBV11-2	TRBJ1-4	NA	TGTGCCAGCAGCCCCCAACCGGCGGGGGAAAAACTGTTTTTT	CASSPQPAGEKLFF
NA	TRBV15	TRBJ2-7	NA	TGTGCCACCAGCAGAGGTTATGAGGGGACGAACTACGAGCAGTACTTC	CATSRGYEGTNYEQYF
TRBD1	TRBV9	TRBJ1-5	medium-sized	TGTGCCAGCAGCGTAGAGGGGGCGCGGGGACAGCCCCAGCATTTT	CASSVEGARGQPQHF
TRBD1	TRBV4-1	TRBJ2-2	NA	TGCGCCAGCAGCCAAGATCGGAGACAGGGTAGCACCGGGGAGCTGTTTTTT	CASSQDRRQGSTGELFF
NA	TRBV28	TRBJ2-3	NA	TGTGCCAGCGGCTCGACAGGTGCCCCAGATACGCAGTATTTT	CASGSTGAPDTQYF
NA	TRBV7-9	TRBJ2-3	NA	TGTGCCAGCAGCTCGATCGGTTGGAGCGGCCTCACAGATACGCAGTATTTT	CASSSIGWSGLTDTQYF
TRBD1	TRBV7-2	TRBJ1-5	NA	TGTGCCAGCAGCTTAGCCCAGGGGGCGACCCCCAGTCAGCCCCAGCATTTT	CASSLAQGATPSQPQHF
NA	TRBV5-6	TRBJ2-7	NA	TGTGCCAGCAGCAACCCCGCGGGGGCGGAAAGCTCCTACGAGCAGTACTTC	CASSNPAGAESSYEQYF
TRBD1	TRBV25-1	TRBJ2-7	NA	TGTGCCAGCAGTGAATCTGGGACAGTACACTACGAGCAGTACTTC	CASSESGTVHYEQYF
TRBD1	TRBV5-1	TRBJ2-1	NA	TGCGCCAGCAGCTTGGCTGCGACAGGGATTAATGAGCAGTTCTTC	CASSLAATGINEQFF
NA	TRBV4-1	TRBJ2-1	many	TGCGCCAGCAGCCACGCTTCTATTAGCGCCCCCCCGGAGGATGAGCAGTTCTTC	CASSHASISAPPEDEQFF
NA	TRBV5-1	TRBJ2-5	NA	TGCGCCAGCAGCCCCCATCGGGGTGAGACCCAGTACTTC	CASSPHRGETQYF
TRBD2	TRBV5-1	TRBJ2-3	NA	TGCGCCAGCAGCTTGGGGCCACTAGCGGGAGCTTCAGATACGCAGTATTTT	CASSLGPLAGASDTQYF
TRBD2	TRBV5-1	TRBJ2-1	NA	TGCGCCAGCAGCTTGGCTCCAGCGGGAGGCGATGAGCAGTTCTTC	CASSLAPAGGDEQFF
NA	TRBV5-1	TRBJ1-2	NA	TGCGCCAGCAGCTCCGGCCAAGGGCTCTATGGCTACACCTTC	CASSSGQGLYGYTF
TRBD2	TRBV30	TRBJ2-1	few	TGTGCCTGGAGTGCACACACTAGCGGGAGGGTAAATGAGCAGTTCTTC	CAWSAHTSGRVNEQFF
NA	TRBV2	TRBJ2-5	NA	TGTGCCAGCAACGGACAGATTGAAGAGACCCAGTACTTC	CASNGQIEETQYF
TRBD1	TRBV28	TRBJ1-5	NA	TGTGCCAGCAGTTTATATAAGGACAGGGGCAGCAATCAGCCCCAGCATTTT	CASSLYKDRGSNQPQHF
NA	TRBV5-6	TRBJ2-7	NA	TGTGCCAGCAGCTTGTTACAGGCCGCTTCATACGAGCAGTACTTC	CASSLLQAASYEQYF
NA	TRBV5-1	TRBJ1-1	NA	TGCGCCAGCAGTCCTCTCGGGGAGACTGAAGCTTTCTTT	CASSPLGETEAFF
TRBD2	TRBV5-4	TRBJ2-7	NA	TGTGCCAGCAGCTTGGCCACTAGCGGGAGGACCTGGGGCTCCTACGAGCAGTACTTC	CASSLATSGRTWGSYEQYF
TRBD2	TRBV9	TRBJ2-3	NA	TGTGCCAGCAGCGTAGGTGCGGGAGACACAGATACGCAGTATTTT	CASSVGAGDTDTQYF
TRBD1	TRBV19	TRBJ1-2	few	TGTGCCAGTAGGAATACCGGGACAGGGGGCTCAGGCTACACCTTC	CASRNTGTGGSGYTF
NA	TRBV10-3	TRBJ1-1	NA	TGTGCCATCAGTGAGTCTCGCAGGCCCTCGGGCACTGAAGCTTTCTTT	CAISESRRPSGTEAFF
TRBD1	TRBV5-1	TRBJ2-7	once	TGCGCCAGCAGCTACCCGGGACAGGGAAGATACGAGCAGTACTTC	CASSYPGQGRYEQYF
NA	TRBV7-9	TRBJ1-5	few	TGTGCCAGCAGCTCGGTTAATCAGCCCCAGCATTTT	CASSSVNQPQHF
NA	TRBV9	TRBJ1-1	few	TGTGCCAGCAGCGTAGCGAACGGACTCGGGGGGACTGAAGCTTTCTTT	CASSVANGLGGTEAFF
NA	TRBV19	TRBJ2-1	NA	TGTGCCAGTAGCTATAATTGGGGTAATGAGCAGTTCTTC	CASSYNWGNEQFF
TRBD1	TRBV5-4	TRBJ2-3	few	TGTGCCAGCAGCACAAGACAGGGGTCAGATACGCAGTATTTT	CASSTRQGSDTQYF
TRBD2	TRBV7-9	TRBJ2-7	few	TGTGCCAGCAGCCGGGAGGAAGGGACCCACGAGCAGTACTTC	CASSREEGTHEQYF
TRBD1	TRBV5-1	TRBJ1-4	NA	TGCGCCAGCAGCTTTTTGCCCCCCCAGGGGGCCGGTGCAACTAATGAAAAACTGTTTTTT	CASSFLPPQGAGATNEKLFF
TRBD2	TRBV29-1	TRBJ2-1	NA	TGCAGCGTCGCAAGATCACACGGGGGGGGTGAGCAGTTCTTC	CSVARSHGGGEQFF
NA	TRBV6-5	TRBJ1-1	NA	TGTGCCAGCAGCCCCCGGTTGGGGAAGAACACTGAAGCTTTCTTT	CASSPRLGKNTEAFF
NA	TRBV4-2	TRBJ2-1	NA	TGTGCCAGCAGCGACACTAGCTTGGTCTACAATGAGCAGTTCTTC	CASSDTSLVYNEQFF
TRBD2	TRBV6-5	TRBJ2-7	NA	TGTGCCAGCAGTTCGGGACTAGCGGGACATGAGCAGTACTTC	CASSSGLAGHEQYF